This T cell receptor beta chain was sequenced for a study of regulatory T cells in long-lasting Graves disease. Building the TCR beta libraries relied on iRepertoire HTBI primers, and CDR3 regions underwent Arm-PCR. TCRdb passed the multiplex PCR reads through MiXCR, listing each CDR3 protein once. The table shows around 450,000 distinct CDR3 sequences, with about 22% occurring only once. Documented time point: persistent/refractory GD, antithyroid drugs over 5 years with positive TRAb. The authors made the TCR library using RNA they extracted from PBMCs. The V gene's germline CDR1 is LNHDA and CDR2 SQIVND (reference sequence). CDR3 length: 14 residues. The V end lost 7 bases, the J end lost 2 bases, and 14 bases lay between the germline ends.

The sequencing used peripheral blood mononuclear cells (PBMCs), collected when the disease was refractory, from a patient treated with antithyroid drugs. The sequence derives from a female donor with Graves disease. The rearrangement uses TRBV19 and TRBJ1-1; possibly TRBD1 for D (5 bases). The CDR3 reads CASTPLGENTEAFF. CDR3 sequence (DNA): TGTGCCAGTACCCCACTAGGGGAAAACACTGAAGCTTTCTTT.